This is a list of T cell receptor beta chains from one sample in a study of PD-1 blockade in classical Hodgkin lymphoma. Profiled with immunoSEQ multiplex PCR; TCRdb holds only in-frame clones, not every one. This table holds around 27,000 clones, roughly nine tenths found once. Material for sequencing was peripheral blood mononuclear cells (PBMCs). The receptor source for this set is a human donor with classical Hodgkin lymphoma. CDR3s include the opening cysteine and the closing phenylalanine or tryptophan.

V	length	J	CDR3
TRBV7-9	17	TRBJ2-6	CASSHGQGLRGANVLTF
TRBV6-5	14	TRBJ2-7	CASRRAGPAYEQYF
TRBV6-5	15	TRBJ2-5	CASSYFAGGQETQYF
TRBV5-1	15	TRBJ2-1	CASSLAVSGTNEQFF
TRBV7-6	13	TRBJ2-5	CASSLGLIETQYF
TRBV2	14	TRBJ2-7	CASTIAESSYEQYF
TRBV7-9	12	TRBJ1-2	CASSPGQGGYTF
TRBV11-2	12	TRBJ2-7	CASSFSGSPPYF
TRBV29-1	13	TRBJ2-3	CSGSGTSTDTQYF
TRBV19	16	TRBJ2-3	CASSSRVGGLSDTQYF
TRBV6-5	16	TRBJ2-2	CASSYSIQMNTGELFF
TRBV19	15	TRBJ1-6	CASSPPGQGVSPLHF
TRBV7-2	14	TRBJ2-5	CASSLDQGAGTQYF
TRBV28	13	TRBJ1-2	CASSLGQGYGYTF
TRBV5-5	14	TRBJ1-2	CASSLPGLKGGYTF
TRBV28	18	TRBJ2-6	CASSSPGQGAGGANVLTF
TRBV5-4	15	TRBJ2-7	CASSSPGQRAYEQYF
TRBV5-1	15	TRBJ2-2	CASSLGLGNTGELFF
TRBV5-4	13	TRBJ1-2	CASSRSGGFGYTF
TRBV27	15	TRBJ2-1	CASSFWGQGHNEQFF
TRBV5-1	15	TRBJ2-2	CASSPVAGVPGELFF
TRBV6-5	12	TRBJ2-7	CASSPPHYEQYF
TRBV7-2	15	TRBJ1-2	CASSLGDRNYYGYTF
TRBV9	14	TRBJ2-7	CASSVGSDSYEQYF
TRBV30	14	TRBJ1-5	CAWSLAQDNQPQHF
TRBV5-1	16	TRBJ2-7	CASGTPGLAGTYEQYF
TRBV7-9	16	TRBJ2-1	CASSLVLRGRGNEQFF
TRBV9	16	TRBJ2-1	CASSGATPAHHNEQFF
TRBV5-4	15	TRBJ2-7	CASSLDPGRTYEQYF
TRBV15	19	TRBJ2-5	CATSRGRLAGGSYQETQYF
TRBV5-6	13	TRBJ1-2	CASSSGQDYGYTF
TRBV7-2	13	TRBJ2-7	CASSLVRGHEQYF
TRBV28	12	TRBJ2-1	CASSTAWNEQFF
TRBV14	17	TRBJ2-7	CASSPGLAGGDAYEQYF
TRBV13	14	TRBJ2-1	CASSLLGEKDEQFF
TRBV7-6	11	TRBJ2-7	CASSEGYEQYF
TRBV7-2	15	TRBJ2-5	CASSPQQGIGETQYF